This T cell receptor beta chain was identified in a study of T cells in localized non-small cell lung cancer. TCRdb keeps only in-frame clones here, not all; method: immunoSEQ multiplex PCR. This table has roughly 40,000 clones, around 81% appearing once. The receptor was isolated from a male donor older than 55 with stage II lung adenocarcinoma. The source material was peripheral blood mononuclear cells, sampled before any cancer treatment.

Here the CDR3 reads CASSGLGGISYNEQFF. The CDR3 DNA reads TGTGCCAGCAGTGGGTTAGGGGGGATCTCCTACAATGAGCAGTTCTTC. The genes are TRBV25-1 and TRBJ2-1; D possibly uses TRBD1 or TRBD2 (6 bases each). V gave up 4 bases and J gave up 0 bases, with 13 bases separating them. This CDR3 is 16 amino acids long. Germline lookup yields CDR1 MGHDK and CDR2 SYGVNS.